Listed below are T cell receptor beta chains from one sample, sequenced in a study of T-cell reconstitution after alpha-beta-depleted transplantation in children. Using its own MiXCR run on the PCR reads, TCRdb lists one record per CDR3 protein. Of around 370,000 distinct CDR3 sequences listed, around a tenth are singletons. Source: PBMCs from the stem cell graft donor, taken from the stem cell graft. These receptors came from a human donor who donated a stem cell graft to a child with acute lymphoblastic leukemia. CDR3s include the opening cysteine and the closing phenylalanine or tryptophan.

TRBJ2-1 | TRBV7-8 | CASLRTSGFLNEQFF
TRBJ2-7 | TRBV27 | CASSLNRAYEQYF
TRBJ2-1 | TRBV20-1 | CSARDVAGALYNEQFF
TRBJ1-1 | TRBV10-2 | CASSPQGATEAFF
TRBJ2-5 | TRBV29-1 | CSVEEVGRQETQYF
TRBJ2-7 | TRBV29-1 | CSVRLAGELYEQYF
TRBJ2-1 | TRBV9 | CASSVEGTTRGNEQFF
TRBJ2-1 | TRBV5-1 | CASSLGQFYNEQFF
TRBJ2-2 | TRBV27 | CASSLSGPTGELFF
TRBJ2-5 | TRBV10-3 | CAISAGGLRETQYF
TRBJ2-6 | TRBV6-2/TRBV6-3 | CASSFNRVSGANVLTF
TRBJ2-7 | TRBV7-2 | CASSLDPSPSYEQYF
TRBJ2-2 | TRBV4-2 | CASSPMPGTGEFGTGELFF
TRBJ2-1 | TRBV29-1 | CSVPYEDREVQGEQFF
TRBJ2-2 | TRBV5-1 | CASSYNVAGELFF
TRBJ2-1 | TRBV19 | CASSTDRVLNNEQFF
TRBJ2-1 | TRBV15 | CATSRAWVAGQPGTNEQFF
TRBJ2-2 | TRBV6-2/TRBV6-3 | CASSYAGELFF
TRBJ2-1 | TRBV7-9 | CASRPNEIYNEQFF
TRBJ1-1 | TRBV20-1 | CSALGLRWNTEAFF
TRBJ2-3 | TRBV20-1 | CSANARLAGEGDTQYF
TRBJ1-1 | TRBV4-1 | CASSQDEVRNTEAFF
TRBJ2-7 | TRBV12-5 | CASAVLAGADYRQYEQYF
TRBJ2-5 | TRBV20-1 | CSARGLAGKETQYF
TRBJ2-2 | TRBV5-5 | CASSLVGRTNTGELFF
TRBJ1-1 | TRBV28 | CASSLEFRVSEAFF
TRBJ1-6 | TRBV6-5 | CASSYSRGVDSPLHF
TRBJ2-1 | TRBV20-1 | CSARGLAGAQGAYNEQFF
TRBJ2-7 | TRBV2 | CASSSGFLYEQYF
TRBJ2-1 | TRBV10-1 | CASSDPRSGNSYNEQFF
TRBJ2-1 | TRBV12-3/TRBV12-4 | CASSLEFRGLNEQFF
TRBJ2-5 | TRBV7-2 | CASSLGFQETQYF
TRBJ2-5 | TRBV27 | CASRSLPLETQYF
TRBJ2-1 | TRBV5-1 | CASSWWDGYNNEQFF
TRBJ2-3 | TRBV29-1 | CSVARGRTDTQYF
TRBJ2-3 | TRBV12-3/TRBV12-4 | CASSMTSGDSTDTQYF
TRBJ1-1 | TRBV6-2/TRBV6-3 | CASSGRELRTGRGTEAFF
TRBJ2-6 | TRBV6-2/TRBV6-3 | CASSHRRTGGILQSGANVLTF
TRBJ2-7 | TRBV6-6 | CASSPGQGREQYF
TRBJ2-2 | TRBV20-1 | CSVTGGTGELFF
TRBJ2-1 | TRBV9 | CASSVAGTTYNEQFF
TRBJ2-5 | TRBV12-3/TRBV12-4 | CASRPGLATRETQYF
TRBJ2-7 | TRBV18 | CASSRGTGYEQYF
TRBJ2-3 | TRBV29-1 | CSVATGDTQYF
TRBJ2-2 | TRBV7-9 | CASSLEGGNTGELFF
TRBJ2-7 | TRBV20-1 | CSARDLTGARGSEQYF
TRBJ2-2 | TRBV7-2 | CASSWAGELFF
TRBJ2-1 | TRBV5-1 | CASSSLGGGEASEQFF
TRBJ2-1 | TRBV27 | CASSSLLQTSGSPITSYNEQFF